Listed below are T cell receptor beta chains from one sample, sequenced in a study of blood T cell repertoires in COVID-19. Sequenced by immunoSEQ multiplex PCR; TCRdb stores in-frame clones only, minus some. The sample records some 320,000 clones, roughly 85% being singletons. The sample comprised peripheral blood. The receptors shown here come from a human donor in a cohort sampled during active COVID-19. Both conserved end residues are part of each CDR3. D genes are given only for firm matches. Some rows mark clone size as missing; the rest say once, few, many or name a class of expanded clone.

v_call: TRBV5-1
clone_size: .
d_call: TRBD2
j_call: TRBJ2-3
cdr3_nt: TGCGCCAGCAGCGGAGCCGGGACTAGCGCAGCAGATACGCAGTATTTT
cdr3_aa: CASSGAGTSAADTQYF

v_call: TRBV18
clone_size: .
d_call: TRBD2
j_call: TRBJ2-3
cdr3_nt: TGTGCCAGCTCATTCGTCGAGCGGGGAGGCACAGATACGCAGTATTTT
cdr3_aa: CASSFVERGGTDTQYF

v_call: TRBV27
clone_size: .
d_call: TRBD1
j_call: TRBJ2-1
cdr3_nt: TGTGCCAGCCAGGCAGGGGGCGATTACAATGAGCAGTTCTTC
cdr3_aa: CASQAGGDYNEQFF

v_call: TRBV6-5
clone_size: .
d_call: TRBD1
j_call: TRBJ2-7
cdr3_nt: TGTGCCAGCAGACTCTATTCGACAGGGTACTACGAGCAGTACTTC
cdr3_aa: CASRLYSTGYYEQYF

v_call: TRBV24-1
clone_size: .
d_call: .
j_call: TRBJ2-3
cdr3_nt: TGTGCCACCAGTGGATCAGAAGACACAGATACGCAGTATTTT
cdr3_aa: CATSGSEDTDTQYF

v_call: TRBV12-5
clone_size: .
d_call: .
j_call: TRBJ1-3
cdr3_nt: TGTGCTAGTGGTTCAGGATTCTCTGGAAACACCATATATTTT
cdr3_aa: CASGSGFSGNTIYF

v_call: TRBV6-6
clone_size: .
d_call: .
j_call: TRBJ1-2
cdr3_nt: TGTGCCAGCCGGGTGAATGGCTACACCTTC
cdr3_aa: CASRVNGYTF

v_call: TRBV9
clone_size: .
d_call: .
j_call: TRBJ1-2
cdr3_nt: TGTGCCAGCAATAAACAGGGCCTTGGTGGCTACACCTTC
cdr3_aa: CASNKQGLGGYTF

v_call: TRBV2
clone_size: .
d_call: .
j_call: TRBJ2-7
cdr3_nt: TGTGCCAGCAGTGAGGAGCAGGGTGTCTACGAGCAGTACTTC
cdr3_aa: CASSEEQGVYEQYF

v_call: TRBV5-1
clone_size: .
d_call: .
j_call: TRBJ2-7
cdr3_nt: TGCGCCAGCAGCTTGGCCAGGCAGGGGAGAACCTACGAGCAGTACTTC
cdr3_aa: CASSLARQGRTYEQYF

v_call: TRBV7-3
clone_size: .
d_call: .
j_call: TRBJ2-5
cdr3_nt: TGTGCCAGCAGCATTGACAGGTTCGAGACCCAGTACTTC
cdr3_aa: CASSIDRFETQYF

v_call: TRBV7-2
clone_size: once
d_call: .
j_call: TRBJ2-3
cdr3_nt: TGTGCCAGCCCGCCAGCGGGCACAGATACGCAGTATTTT
cdr3_aa: CASPPAGTDTQYF

v_call: TRBV2
clone_size: .
d_call: .
j_call: TRBJ1-6
cdr3_nt: TGTGCCAGCAGGGGGACATTATCGGCAACTGAGCTCCTCCACTTT
cdr3_aa: CASRGTLSATELLHF

v_call: TRBV5-1
clone_size: .
d_call: .
j_call: TRBJ1-5
cdr3_nt: TGCGCCAGCAGCTTCGGAGGCAATCAGCCCCAGCATTTT
cdr3_aa: CASSFGGNQPQHF

v_call: TRBV2
clone_size: .
d_call: .
j_call: TRBJ1-5
cdr3_nt: TGTGCCAGCAGTGAGGACGCGGGGTATAGCAATCAGCCCCAGCATTTT
cdr3_aa: CASSEDAGYSNQPQHF

v_call: TRBV7-2
clone_size: .
d_call: TRBD2
j_call: TRBJ2-7
cdr3_nt: TGTGCCAGCAGCTTATTCAGGGAGGGCGAGCAGTACTTC
cdr3_aa: CASSLFREGEQYF

v_call: TRBV27
clone_size: few
d_call: .
j_call: TRBJ1-2
cdr3_nt: TGTGCCAGCAGTTTATTCGGGGAGTATGGCTACACCTTC
cdr3_aa: CASSLFGEYGYTF

v_call: TRBV27
clone_size: .
d_call: .
j_call: TRBJ2-7
cdr3_nt: TGTGCCAGCAGGAGCTCCGGGACAAACTCCCACGAGCAGTACTTC
cdr3_aa: CASRSSGTNSHEQYF

v_call: TRBV24-1
clone_size: .
d_call: TRBD2
j_call: TRBJ2-2
cdr3_nt: TGTGCCACCAGTGATCCTAACCGGGGGGGAGTGAACACCGGGGAGCTGTTTTTT
cdr3_aa: CATSDPNRGGVNTGELFF

v_call: TRBV6-5
clone_size: .
d_call: TRBD1
j_call: TRBJ1-4
cdr3_nt: TGTGCCAGCAGTTACAGACAGGGCAGGGGGAAACTGTTTTTT
cdr3_aa: CASSYRQGRGKLFF

v_call: TRBV5-1
clone_size: .
d_call: .
j_call: TRBJ2-3
cdr3_nt: TGCGCCAGCACCGCTCAGGGAGATACGCAGTATTTT
cdr3_aa: CASTAQGDTQYF

v_call: TRBV9
clone_size: .
d_call: TRBD1
j_call: TRBJ2-7
cdr3_nt: TGTGCCAGCAGCGTAGAAGTGGGACAGGGATTCTCCTACGAGCAGTACTTC
cdr3_aa: CASSVEVGQGFSYEQYF